This entry lists 16 T cell receptor beta chains sequenced from one sample in a study of CD8 T cells in ankylosing spondylitis. Overall study findings and caveats: Seemingly distinctive of ankylosing spondylitis blood was a TCR beta motif formed by eight highly homologous variants.

These TCRs are of unknown antigen specificity. One entry per CDR3 protein, called by TCRdb with MiXCR from the 5' RACE reads. Counted here are roughly 700,000 distinct CDR3 sequences, about 20% occurring once; the ten biggest clones make up 19%. The sequencing input was blood, either unsorted or a sorted T cell fraction (not recorded which). These receptors all come from a male donor with ankylosing spondylitis.

The CDR3, as DNA: TGCGCCAGCAGCCAAGGAGGTCAAGTCGAAAAACTGTTTTTT. This encodes CASSQGGQVEKLFF. The chain joins TRBV4-1 to TRBJ1-4; D is undetermined. The CDR3 has 14 amino acids. With 1 base removed from V and 8 bases from J, the gap between germline ends came to 11 bases. CDR1 and CDR2 (germline): MGHRA, YSYEKL.

The chain has TRBV11-3 and TRBJ2-5; the match to TRBD2 covers 10 bases. This CDR3 contains 15 residues. CDR1 is SGHNT and CDR2 is YENEEA in the germline V gene. Germline trimming cut 6 bases from V and 5 bases from J; bases unmatched to any gene: 9. In DNA form, the CDR3 reads TGTGCCAGCAGGAAACTAGCAGCGGGGGGGGAGACCCAGTACTTC. It yields the protein CASRKLAAGGETQYF.

This clonotype was counted only a few times. V usage is TRBV10-2 and J usage is TRBJ1-4, with D maybe TRBD1 (6 bases). The V gene's germline CDR1 is WSHSY and CDR2 SAAADI. Trimming took 6 bases from V and 8 from J, leaving 16 bases between them. The CDR3 is 14 residues long. CDR3 sequence reads: CASRPVGGEEKLFF. In DNA, the CDR3 is TGCGCCAGCAGGCCGGTGGGGGGCGAAGAAAAACTGTTTTTT.

This clonotype was counted between two and nine times. V gene TRBV7-2 combines with J gene TRBJ1-2; perhaps TRBD1 as D (5 bases). This CDR3 is 14 amino acids long. Looked up from germline, CDR1 is SGHTA and CDR2 is FQGNSA. Between the trimmed V and J ends, which lost 5 bases and 2 bases, there was a span of 12 bases. CDR3 nucleotide sequence: TGTGCCAGCAGCCAGGGCAGGGCCAACTATGGCTACACCTTC. Its protein product is CASSQGRANYGYTF. Full variable domain (outside the CDR3, taken from reference TRBV7-2 and TRBJ1-2): GAGVSQSPSNKVTEKGKDVELRCDPISGHTALYWYRQSLGQGLEFLIYFQGNSAPDKSGLPSDRFSAERTGGSVSTLTIQRTQQEDSAVYLCASSQGRANYGYTFGSGTRLTVV.

The rearrangement uses TRBV7-7 and TRBJ2-5; 8 bases match TRBD1. The CDR3 runs 14 residues. The V gene end was trimmed by 2 bases and the J gene end by 7 bases; junction bases not matched to a gene: 6. Germline V gene lookup returns CDR1 SSHAT and CDR2 FNYEAQ (reference sequence). This chain's CDR3 is CASSLYQGAGTQYF. The DNA of the CDR3 is TGTGCCAGCAGCTTATACCAGGGGGCAGGGACCCAGTACTTC.

The chain recombines TRBV2 with TRBJ1-4; TRBD1 matches at 8 bases. Germline V gene sequence: CDR1 SNHLY, CDR2 FYNNEI. Germline trimming cut 7 bases from V and 3 bases from J; bases unmatched to any gene: 10. CDR3 length: 16 residues. The CDR3 loop reads CASTGQGILANEKLFF. The CDR3 region has the DNA TGTGCCAGCACCGGACAGGGAATTCTCGCTAATGAAAAACTGTTTTTT.

The genes are TRBV28 and TRBJ2-3; unclear D gene. Trimming pared 6 bases from V and 6 bases from J, leaving 13 bases between. Germline V gene data show CDR1 as MDHEN and CDR2 as SYDVKM. This CDR3 has 13 amino acids. The CDR3 nucleotides read TGTGCCAGCAGAAAGGCGGTGGTGGATACGCAGTATTTT. Protein: CASRKAVVDTQYF. The full variable domain, with the rest looked up from reference TRBV28 and TRBJ2-3, is DVKVTQSSRYLVKRTGEKVFLECVQDMDHENMFWYRQDPGLGLRLIYFSYDVKMKEKGDIPEGYSVSREKKERFSLILESASTNQTSMYLCASRKAVVDTQYFGPGTRLTVL.

This clonotype was counted only a few times. The chain has TRBV20-1 and TRBJ2-7; the match to TRBD1 covers 8 bases. Germline V gene lookup returns CDR1 DFQATT and CDR2 SNEGSKA (reference sequence). This CDR3 has 12 residues. V dropped 4 bases and J dropped 5; count of bases not matched to a gene: 4. The CDR3 reads CSAKSGGHEQYF. CDR3 in DNA: TGCAGTGCTAAATCAGGGGGCCACGAGCAGTACTTC.

The chain uses TRBV13 and TRBJ1-2; weak D call: TRBD1 (5 bases). In germline, CDR1 is PRHDT, CDR2 FYEKMQ (reference sequence). With 5 bases removed from V and 3 bases from J, the gap between germline ends came to 10 bases. The CDR3 is 13 amino acids. The CDR3: CASSRQLDYGYTF. CDR3 DNA: TGTGCCAGCAGCCGACAGCTGGACTATGGCTACACCTTC.

In this sample, this clonotype turned up a few times. V usage is TRBV4-2 and J usage is TRBJ2-7, with 8 positions matching TRBD2. Unmatched junction bases numbered 8, after V lost 0 bases and J lost 4 bases. Germline V gene sequence: CDR1 LGHNA, CDR2 YNFKEQ. This CDR3 contains 16 residues. As DNA, the CDR3 is TGTGCCAGCAGCCAAGATCGTCGTCGGGGGGGATACGAGCAGTACTTC. Protein: CASSQDRRRGGYEQYF.

The genes are TRBV2 and TRBJ2-1; D possibly corresponds to TRBD2 (5 bases). CDR1 and CDR2 (germline): SNHLY, FYNNEI. The V end lost 2 bases, the J end lost 1 base, and 9 bases lay between the germline ends. CDR3 length: 15 residues. CDR3 DNA: TGTGCCAGCAGTGAACCGCTAGCATCCTACAATGAGCAGTTCTTC. This encodes CASSEPLASYNEQFF.

The V gene is TRBV7-3, the J gene TRBJ2-6, with 8 positions matching TRBD1. Trimming cost V 4 bases and J 3 bases; bases outside gene matches: 5. Germline assignment: CDR1 SGHTA and CDR2 FQGTGA. This CDR3 is built from 16 residues. The CDR3 region has the DNA TGTGCCAGCAGCTCCTCAGGGGGCGATGGGGCCAACGTCCTGACTTTC. Translated, it gives CASSSSGGDGANVLTF. Together with reference TRBV7-3 and TRBJ2-6, the CDR3 gives the full variable domain: GAGVSQTPSNKVTEKGKYVELRCDPISGHTALYWYRQSLGQGPEFLIYFQGTGAADDSGLPNDRFFAVRPEGSVSTLKIQRTERGDSAVYLCASSSSGGDGANVLTFGAGSRLTVL.

This clonotype was seen a few times. J is TRBJ1-4 and V is TRBV11-2, with no clear D. This CDR3 is 14 amino acids long. With 0 bases removed from V and 7 bases from J, the gap between germline ends came to 9 bases. The germline gives CDR1 SGHAT, CDR2 FQNNGV. The CDR3 sequence: CASSLEGFGEKLFF. CDR3 nucleotides: TGTGCCAGCAGCTTAGAGGGGTTCGGTGAAAAACTGTTTTTT.

This clonotype was seen repeatedly, ten times or more. As DNA, the CDR3 is TGCAGTGCTAGGCCCCTCGGGAACACTGAAGCTTTCTTT. This codes for CSARPLGNTEAFF. The chain has TRBV20-1 and TRBJ1-1; D remains ambiguous. The CDR3 loop spans 13 amino acids. The germline V and J ends were trimmed by 3 bases and 1 base, with 9 bases remaining between them. Per germline, CDR1 DFQATT and CDR2 SNEGSKA (reference sequence).

The V call is TRBV5-1, the J call TRBJ2-1, with 7 bases identical to TRBD1. Trimming cost V 6 bases and J 8 bases; bases outside gene matches: 8. Germline V gene sequence: CDR1 SGHRS, CDR2 YFSETQ. This CDR3 is built from 13 residues. DNA of the CDR3: TGCGCCAGCAAAGACAGGGTTGACGATGAGCAGTTCTTC. Protein: CASKDRVDDEQFF. Supplemented by reference TRBV5-1 and TRBJ2-1, the full variable domain reads KAGVTQTPRYLIKTRGQQVTLSCSPISGHRSVSWYQQTPGQGLQFLFEYFSETQRNKGNFPGRFSGRQFSNSRSEMNVSTLELGDSALYLCASKDRVDDEQFFGPGTRLTVL.

This chain links TRBV6-2 or TRBV6-3 with TRBJ2-1, with TRBD2 matching over 7 bases. Germline V lookup: CDR1 MNHEY, CDR2 SVGEGT. CDR3 size: 16 residues. The junction had 8 bases not matched to a gene; V was cut back by 6 bases and J by 0 bases. As DNA, the CDR3 is TGTGCCAGCAGCACGGGACTAACCTCCTCCTACAATGAGCAGTTCTTC. This translates into CASSTGLTSSYNEQFF.